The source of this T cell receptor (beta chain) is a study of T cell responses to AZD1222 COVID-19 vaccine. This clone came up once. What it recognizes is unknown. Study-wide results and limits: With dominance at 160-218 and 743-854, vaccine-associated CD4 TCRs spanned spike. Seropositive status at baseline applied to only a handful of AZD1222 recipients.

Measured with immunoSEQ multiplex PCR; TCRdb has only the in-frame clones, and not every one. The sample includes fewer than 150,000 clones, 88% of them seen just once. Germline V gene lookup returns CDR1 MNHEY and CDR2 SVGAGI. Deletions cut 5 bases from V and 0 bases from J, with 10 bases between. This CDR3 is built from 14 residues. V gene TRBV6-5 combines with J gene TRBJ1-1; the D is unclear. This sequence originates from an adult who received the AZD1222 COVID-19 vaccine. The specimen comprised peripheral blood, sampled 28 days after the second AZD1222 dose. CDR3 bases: TGTGCCAGCAGTAACAGCCTAATGAACACTGAAGCTTTCTTT. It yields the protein CASSNSLMNTEAFF.